This TCR beta chain was captured in a study of spatial heterogeneity in lung cancer. Overall study: On average, each unique TCR and UMI combination appeared more than ten times in raw reads.

The CDR3 is made up of 14 amino acids. The V and J ends lost 6 bases and 4 bases, in that order; junction bases with no gene match: 4. CDR1 and CDR2 from the germline V gene are SNHLY and FYNNEI. Findings and limits, study-wide: Mutation tallies in tumors tracked expanded intratumoral alpha and beta TCR counts.

As to time point: sample taken at primary tumor resection. Sequencing of whole RNA from tumor, nontumor lung or frozen PBMC involved no sorting. A single record per CDR3 protein comes from TCRdb applying MiXCR to the 5' RACE reads. The repertoire holds around 7,900 distinct CDR3 sequences, 5.5% to 7.5% seen once, with about 8.6% in the top ten. Comments on this clonotype: Its specificity is not known.

The sequenced sample was lung tumor tissue, obtained at surgery. This chain uses TRBV2 with TRBJ2-3; 10 nucleotides match TRBD1. This sequence originates from a male donor with early-stage non-small cell lung cancer. CDR3 amino acids: CASRTGTGADTQYF. CDR3 DNA sequence: TGTGCCAGCAGGACCGGGACAGGGGCAGATACGCAGTATTTT.